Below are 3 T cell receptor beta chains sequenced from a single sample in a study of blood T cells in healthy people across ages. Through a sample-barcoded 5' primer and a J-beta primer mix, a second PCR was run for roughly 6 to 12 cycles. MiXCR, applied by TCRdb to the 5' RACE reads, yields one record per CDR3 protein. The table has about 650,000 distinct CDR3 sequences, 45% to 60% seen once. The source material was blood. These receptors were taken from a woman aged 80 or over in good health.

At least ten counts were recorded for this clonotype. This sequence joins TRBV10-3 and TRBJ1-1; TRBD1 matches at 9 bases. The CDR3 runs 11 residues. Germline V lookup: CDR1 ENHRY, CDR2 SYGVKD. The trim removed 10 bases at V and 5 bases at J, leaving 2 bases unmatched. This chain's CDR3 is CATTGGTEAFF. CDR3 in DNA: TGTGCCACGACAGGGGGGACTGAAGCTTTCTTT.

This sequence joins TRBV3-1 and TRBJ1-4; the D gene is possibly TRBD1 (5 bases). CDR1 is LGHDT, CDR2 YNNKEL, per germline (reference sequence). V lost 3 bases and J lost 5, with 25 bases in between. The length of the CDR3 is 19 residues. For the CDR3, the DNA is TGTGCCAGCAGCCACAGGACACCGTCCACCAAAAAAGGCAATGAAAAACTGTTTTTT. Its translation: CASSHRTPSTKKGNEKLFF.

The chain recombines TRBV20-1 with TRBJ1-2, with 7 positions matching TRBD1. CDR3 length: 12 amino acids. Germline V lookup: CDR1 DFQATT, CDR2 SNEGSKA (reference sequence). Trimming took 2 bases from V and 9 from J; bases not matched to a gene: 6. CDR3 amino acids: CSARPQGVRYTF. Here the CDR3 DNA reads TGCAGTGCTAGACCCCAGGGGGTCCGCTACACCTTC.